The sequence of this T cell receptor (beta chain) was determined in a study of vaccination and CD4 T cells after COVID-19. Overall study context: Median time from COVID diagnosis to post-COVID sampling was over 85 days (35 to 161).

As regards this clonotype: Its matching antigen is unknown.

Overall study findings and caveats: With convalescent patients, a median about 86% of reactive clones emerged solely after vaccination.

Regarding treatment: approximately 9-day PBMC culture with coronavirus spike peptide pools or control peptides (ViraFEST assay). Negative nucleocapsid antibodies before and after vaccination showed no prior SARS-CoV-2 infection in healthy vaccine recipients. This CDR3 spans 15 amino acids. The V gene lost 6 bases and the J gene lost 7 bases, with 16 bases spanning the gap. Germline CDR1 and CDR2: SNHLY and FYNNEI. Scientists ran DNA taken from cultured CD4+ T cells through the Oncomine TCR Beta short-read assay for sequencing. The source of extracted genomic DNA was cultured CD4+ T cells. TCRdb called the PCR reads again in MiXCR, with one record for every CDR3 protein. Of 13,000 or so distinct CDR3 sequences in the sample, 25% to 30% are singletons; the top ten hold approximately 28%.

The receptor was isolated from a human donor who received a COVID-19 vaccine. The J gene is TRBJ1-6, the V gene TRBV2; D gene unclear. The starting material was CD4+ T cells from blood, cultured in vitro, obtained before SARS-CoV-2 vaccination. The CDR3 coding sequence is TGTGCCAGCAGGGGGTCGGCCAGCCCCAATTCACCCCTCCACTTT. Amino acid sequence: CASRGSASPNSPLHF.